This T cell receptor beta chain was retrieved from a study of blood T cell repertoires in COVID-19. Across the whole study: Some COVID-19 samples were acute and others convalescent; all came from the United States, Italy and Spain. PBMCs, B-cell-depleted T cells, or T cells were the source of the cDNA or gDNA that made up the material.

Per the original methods: Using reference gene primer amplification, nucleated cell counts were estimated. This table comes from immunoSEQ multiplex PCR, and its TCRdb copy is limited to in-frame clones, with some not included. The V and J calls and clone size are taken from that table; D and trimming were inferred from the DNA. Counted here are fewer than 200,000 clones, about 87% occurring once; the ten biggest clones make up less than 3%. The CDR3 sequence is 15 residues long. In germline, CDR1 is MNHEY, CDR2 SVGAGI. The V and J ends lost 6 bases and 2 bases respectively, with 15 bases between them.

This receptor was identified in a man aged 40-50 years with active or convalescent COVID-19. The sample taken for sequencing was peripheral blood. V and J are TRBV6-5 and TRBJ2-3; maybe TRBD2 (6 bases). CDR3 in DNA: TGTGCCAGCAGCGGGACTCCGGGGGTCACAGATACGCAGTATTTT. Protein: CASSGTPGVTDTQYF.